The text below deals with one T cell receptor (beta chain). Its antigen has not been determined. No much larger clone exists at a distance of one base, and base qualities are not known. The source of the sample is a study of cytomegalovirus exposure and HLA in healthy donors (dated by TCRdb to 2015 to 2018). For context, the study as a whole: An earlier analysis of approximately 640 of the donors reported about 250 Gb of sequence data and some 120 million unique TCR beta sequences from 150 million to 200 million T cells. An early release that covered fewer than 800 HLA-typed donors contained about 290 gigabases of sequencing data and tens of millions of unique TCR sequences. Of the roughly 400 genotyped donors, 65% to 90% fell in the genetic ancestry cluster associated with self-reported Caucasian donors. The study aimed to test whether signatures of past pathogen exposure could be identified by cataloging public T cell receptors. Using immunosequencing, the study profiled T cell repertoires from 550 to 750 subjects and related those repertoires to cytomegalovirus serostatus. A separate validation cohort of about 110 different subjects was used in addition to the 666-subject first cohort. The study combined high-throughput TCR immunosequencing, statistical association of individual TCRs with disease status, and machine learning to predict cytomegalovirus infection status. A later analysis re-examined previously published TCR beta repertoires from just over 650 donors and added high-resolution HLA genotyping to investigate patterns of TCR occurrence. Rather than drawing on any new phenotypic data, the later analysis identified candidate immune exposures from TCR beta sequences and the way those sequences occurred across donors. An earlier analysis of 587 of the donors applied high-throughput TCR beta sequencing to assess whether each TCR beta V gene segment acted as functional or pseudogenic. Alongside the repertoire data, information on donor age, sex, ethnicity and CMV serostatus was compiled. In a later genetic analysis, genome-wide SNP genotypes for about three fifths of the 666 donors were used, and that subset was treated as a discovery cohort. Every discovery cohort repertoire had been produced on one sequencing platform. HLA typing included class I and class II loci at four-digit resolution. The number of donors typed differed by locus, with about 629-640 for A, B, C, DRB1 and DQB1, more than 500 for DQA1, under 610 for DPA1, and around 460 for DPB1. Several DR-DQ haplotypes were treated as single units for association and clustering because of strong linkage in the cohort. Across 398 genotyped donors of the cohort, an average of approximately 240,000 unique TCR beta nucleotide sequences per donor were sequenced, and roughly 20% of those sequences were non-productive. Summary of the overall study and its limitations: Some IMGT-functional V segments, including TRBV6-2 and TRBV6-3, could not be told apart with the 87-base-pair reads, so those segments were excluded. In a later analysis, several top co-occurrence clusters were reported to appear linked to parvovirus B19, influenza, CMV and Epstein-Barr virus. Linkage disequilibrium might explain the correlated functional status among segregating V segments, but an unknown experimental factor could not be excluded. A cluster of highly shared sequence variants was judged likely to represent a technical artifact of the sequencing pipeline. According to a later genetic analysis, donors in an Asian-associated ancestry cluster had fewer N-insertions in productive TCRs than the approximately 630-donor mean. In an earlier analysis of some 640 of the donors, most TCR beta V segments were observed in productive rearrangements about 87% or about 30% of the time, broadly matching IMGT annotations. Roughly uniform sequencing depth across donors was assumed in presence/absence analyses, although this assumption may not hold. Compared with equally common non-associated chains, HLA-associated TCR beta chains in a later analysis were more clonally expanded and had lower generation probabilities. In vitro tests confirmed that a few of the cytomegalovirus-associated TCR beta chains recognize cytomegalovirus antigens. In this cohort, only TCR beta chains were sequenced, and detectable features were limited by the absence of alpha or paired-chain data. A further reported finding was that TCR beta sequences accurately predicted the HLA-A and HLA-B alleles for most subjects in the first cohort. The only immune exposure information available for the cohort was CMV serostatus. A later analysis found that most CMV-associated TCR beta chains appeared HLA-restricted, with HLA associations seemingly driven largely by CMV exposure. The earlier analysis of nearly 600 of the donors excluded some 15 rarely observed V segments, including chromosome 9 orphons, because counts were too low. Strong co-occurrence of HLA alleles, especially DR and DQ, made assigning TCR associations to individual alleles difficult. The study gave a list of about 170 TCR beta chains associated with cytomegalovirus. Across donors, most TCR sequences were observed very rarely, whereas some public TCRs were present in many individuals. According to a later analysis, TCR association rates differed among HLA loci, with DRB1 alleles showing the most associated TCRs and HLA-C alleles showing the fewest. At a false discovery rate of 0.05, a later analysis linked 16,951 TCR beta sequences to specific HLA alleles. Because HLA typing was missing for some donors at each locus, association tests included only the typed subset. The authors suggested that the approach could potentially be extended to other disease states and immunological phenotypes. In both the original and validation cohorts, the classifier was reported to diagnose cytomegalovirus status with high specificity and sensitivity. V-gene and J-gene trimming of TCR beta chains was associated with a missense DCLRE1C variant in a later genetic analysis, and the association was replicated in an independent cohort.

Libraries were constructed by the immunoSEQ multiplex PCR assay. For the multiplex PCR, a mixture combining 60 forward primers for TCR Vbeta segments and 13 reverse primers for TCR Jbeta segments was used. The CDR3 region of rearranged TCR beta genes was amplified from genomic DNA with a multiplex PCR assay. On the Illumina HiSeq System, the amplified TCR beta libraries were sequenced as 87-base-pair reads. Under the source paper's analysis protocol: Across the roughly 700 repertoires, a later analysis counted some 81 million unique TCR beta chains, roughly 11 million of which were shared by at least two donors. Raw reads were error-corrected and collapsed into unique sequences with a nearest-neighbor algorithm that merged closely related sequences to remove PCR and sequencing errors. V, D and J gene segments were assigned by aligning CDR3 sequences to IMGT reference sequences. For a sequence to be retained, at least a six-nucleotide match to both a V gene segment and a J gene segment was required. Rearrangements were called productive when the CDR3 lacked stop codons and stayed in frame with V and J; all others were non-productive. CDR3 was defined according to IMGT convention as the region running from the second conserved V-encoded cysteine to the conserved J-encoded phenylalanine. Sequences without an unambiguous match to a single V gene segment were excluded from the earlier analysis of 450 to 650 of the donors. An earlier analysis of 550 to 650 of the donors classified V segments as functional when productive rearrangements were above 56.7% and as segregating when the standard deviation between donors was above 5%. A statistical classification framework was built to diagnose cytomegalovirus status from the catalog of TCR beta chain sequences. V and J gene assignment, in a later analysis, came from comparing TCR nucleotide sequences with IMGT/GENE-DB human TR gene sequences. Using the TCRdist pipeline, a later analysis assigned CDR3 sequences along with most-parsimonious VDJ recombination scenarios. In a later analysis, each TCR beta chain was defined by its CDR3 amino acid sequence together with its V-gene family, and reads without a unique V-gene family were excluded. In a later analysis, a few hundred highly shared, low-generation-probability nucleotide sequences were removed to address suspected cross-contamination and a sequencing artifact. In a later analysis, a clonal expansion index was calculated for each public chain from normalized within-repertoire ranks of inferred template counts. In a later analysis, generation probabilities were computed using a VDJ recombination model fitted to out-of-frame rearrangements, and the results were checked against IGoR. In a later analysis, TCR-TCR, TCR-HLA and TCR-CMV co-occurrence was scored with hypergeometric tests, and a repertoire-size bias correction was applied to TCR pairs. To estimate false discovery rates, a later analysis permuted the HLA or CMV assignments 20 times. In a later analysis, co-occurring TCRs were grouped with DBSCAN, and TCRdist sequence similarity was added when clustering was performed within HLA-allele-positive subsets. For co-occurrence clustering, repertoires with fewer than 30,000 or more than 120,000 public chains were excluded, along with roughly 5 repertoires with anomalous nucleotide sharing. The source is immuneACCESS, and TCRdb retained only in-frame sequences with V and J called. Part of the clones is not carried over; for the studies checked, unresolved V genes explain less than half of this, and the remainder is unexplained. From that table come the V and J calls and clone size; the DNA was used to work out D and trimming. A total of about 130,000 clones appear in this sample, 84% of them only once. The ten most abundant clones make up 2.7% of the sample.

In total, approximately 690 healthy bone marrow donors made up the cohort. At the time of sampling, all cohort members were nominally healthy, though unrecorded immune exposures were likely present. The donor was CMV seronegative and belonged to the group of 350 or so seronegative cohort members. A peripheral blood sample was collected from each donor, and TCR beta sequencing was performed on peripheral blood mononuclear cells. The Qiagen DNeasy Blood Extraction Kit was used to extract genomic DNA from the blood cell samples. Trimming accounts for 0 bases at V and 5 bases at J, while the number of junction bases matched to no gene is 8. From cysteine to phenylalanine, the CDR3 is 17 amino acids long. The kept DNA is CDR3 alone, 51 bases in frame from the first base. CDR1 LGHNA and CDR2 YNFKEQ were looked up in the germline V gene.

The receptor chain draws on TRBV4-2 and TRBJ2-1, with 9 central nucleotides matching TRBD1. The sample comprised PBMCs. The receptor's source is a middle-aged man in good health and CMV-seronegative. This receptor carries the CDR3 CASSQEGDRAANNEQFF. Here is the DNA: TGTGCCAGCAGCCAAGAGGGGGACAGGGCCGCTAACAATGAGCAGTTCTTC.